This TCR beta chain emerged from a study of control samples from healthy donors and cancer patients (dated by TCRdb to between 2020 and 2021). The receptor library was made with the immunoSEQ multiplex PCR assay. Here the immuneACCESS table is served through TCRdb, limited to in-frame sequences with V and J called. Missing clones are a known gap in these copies; in checked studies unresolved V genes cover under half, and the rest lacks a known reason. The sample table records some 94,000 clones; about 88% of these occur just once. Of the sample, about 10% is held by the ten largest clones. On this clone itself: Its specific antigen is unknown. It has no much larger one-base neighbor in the sample; base qualities were not kept.

The germline V and J ends show losses of 6 bases and 3 bases respectively, and no gene match explains 13 bases of the junction. CDR1 and CDR2 were assigned from the germline V gene (reference sequence) as LNHDA and SQIVND. The CDR3 starts with the cysteine, ends with the phenylalanine, and has 16 residues. Only the CDR3 DNA stays, 48 bases, in frame from base 1. The sequencing sample was made of PBMCs. The origin of this receptor is a woman aged 45 to 65 with colorectal cancer. This receptor chain uses TRBV19 and TRBJ1-1; the junction holds 7 bases that match TRBD1. This receptor carries the CDR3 CASRGQTKGGDTEAFF. The DNA sequence is given as TGTGCCAGTAGGGGACAGACAAAGGGAGGGGACACTGAAGCTTTCTTT. Extended through the reference TRBV19 and TRBJ1-1 proteins, this CDR3 yields the full variable domain: DGGITQSPKYLFRKEGQNVTLSCEQNLNHDAMYWYRQDPGQGLRLIYYSQIVNDFQKGDIAEGYSVSREKKESFPLTVTSAQKNPTAFYLCASRGQTKGGDTEAFFGQGTRLTVV.